The clone carrying this T cell receptor beta chain was picked up a small number of times. These data belong to a study of identical twins. The germline gives CDR1 SGHRS, CDR2 YFSETQ. V was shortened by 1 base and J by 2 bases, with 8 bases between the two germline ends. The CDR3 covers 14 residues. TCRdb re-called the 5' RACE reads through MiXCR, storing one row per CDR3 protein. The sample holds about 1.7 million distinct CDR3 sequences, roughly 35% seen once. The chain couples TRBV5-1 to TRBJ2-3; perhaps TRBD2 as D (5 bases). The sample taken for sequencing was cord blood. This sequence was found in a newborn girl in good health. CDR3 sequence: CASSLKEVTDTQYF. CDR3 in DNA: TGCGCCAGCAGCTTGAAGGAGGTCACAGATACGCAGTATTTT.